One and the same sample provided the 29 T cell receptor beta chains below, sequenced in a study of blood T cell repertoires in COVID-19. TCRdb's table, derived via immunoSEQ multiplex PCR, lists solely in-frame clones and lacks some. Here the sample spans 90,000 to 150,000 clones, approximately 86% being singletons. Sequencing was performed on peripheral blood. These receptors originate from a human donor in a cohort sampled during active COVID-19.

V and J are TRBV28 and TRBJ2-2; TRBD2 matches at 9 bases. The CDR3 loop spans 13 amino acids. The V gene's germline CDR1 is MDHEN and CDR2 SYDVKM. CDR3 in DNA: TGTGCAGTGGCGGGAGGGCCTCCCGGGGAGCTGTTTTTT. Protein sequence: CAVAGGPPGELFF.

This clone was seen only a few times. The genes are TRBV21-1 and TRBJ1-1; TRBD1, the table's D call, lacks a check against the DNA. TRBV21-1 counts as a pseudogene. This CDR3 region has 15 residues. CDR3 region: CASSSIKDRGQGAFF. The CDR3 DNA sequence: TGTGCCAGCAGCAGTATAAAGGACAGGGGGCAAGGAGCTTTCTTT.

This clone has a single count. The V call is TRBV10-3, the J call TRBJ2-3; 8 nucleotides line up with TRBD2. The CDR3 runs to 15 residues. Germline CDR1 is ENHRY and CDR2 is SYGVKD. Unmatched junction bases numbered 7, after V lost 2 bases and J lost 6 bases. CDR3 DNA sequence: TGTGCCATCAGTGAGCAGGATAGCGGGGACGATACGCAGTATTTT. Its protein product is CAISEQDSGDDTQYF.

In DNA, the CDR3 is TGTGCCTGGAGTGCGGGATTAAGCACGGGACTTCAAGAGACCCAGTACTTC. Translating it yields CAWSAGLSTGLQETQYF. The rearrangement links TRBV30 to TRBJ2-5; D might be TRBD2 (6 bases). The CDR3 is 17 amino acids. CDR1 and CDR2 from the germline V gene are GTSNPN and SVGIG (reference sequence). V was trimmed by 1 base and J by 2 bases, leaving 20 bases between them.

In regard to this clone: Other DNA sequences within the sample encode an identical CDR3. This chain connects TRBV6-1 to TRBJ1-5, with D possibly matching TRBD1 (5 bases). The CDR3 covers 14 residues. V lost 2 bases to trimming and J lost 3 bases, with 8 bases between them. Germline-derived CDR1 and CDR2 are MNHNS and SASEGT. Written as DNA, the CDR3 is TGTGCCAGCAGTGAACAGGGTCCCAATCAGCCCCAGCATTTT. This sequence encodes CASSEQGPNQPQHF.

Only one count was recorded for this clone. The rearrangement links TRBV14 to TRBJ2-2, with 7 bases fitting TRBD2. J gave up 4 bases and V 2 bases, and 4 bases lay outside the gene matches. The CDR3 consists of 15 residues. Germline V gene data show CDR1 as SGHDN and CDR2 as FVKESK. CDR3 bases: TGTGCCAGCAGCCAACGGGAGGTTCGCACCGGGGAGCTGTTTTTT. It yields the protein CASSQREVRTGELFF.

This rearrangement joins TRBV16 to TRBJ1-5; tentatively, D is TRBD1 (5 bases). Germline V gene sequence: CDR1 KGHSY, CDR2 FQNENV. The CDR3 runs to 15 residues. V lost 5 bases and J 5 bases, leaving 16 bases between the germline ends. The CDR3 nucleotides read TGTGCCAGCAGCTCACGGGGGTCGGAGGATCAGCCCCAGCATTTT. The encoded protein is CASSSRGSEDQPQHF. The whole variable domain, filled in from reference TRBV16 and TRBJ1-5, reads GEEVAQTPKHLVRGEGQKAKLYCAPIKGHSYVFWYQQVLKNEFKFLISFQNENVFDETGMPKERFSAKCLPNSPCSLEIQATKLEDSAVYFCASSSRGSEDQPQHFGDGTRLSIL.

Only one count was recorded for this clone. The genes are TRBV18 and TRBJ2-7; TRBD2 matches at 7 bases. CDR1 is KGHSH and CDR2 is LQKENI in the germline V gene. V shed 5 bases and J 3 bases; nucleotides not matched to a gene: 7. The CDR3 runs 14 residues. CDR3 sequence: CASSAPGTNYEQYF. As DNA, the CDR3 is TGTGCCAGCTCAGCCCCGGGGACTAACTACGAGCAGTACTTC.

The genes are TRBV7-6 and TRBJ1-1; 7 bases fit TRBD1. Germline-derived CDR1 and CDR2 are SGHVS and FNYEAQ. There are 16 residues in the CDR3. V shed 5 bases and J 3 bases; nucleotides not matched to a gene: 12. CDR3 amino acids: CASSARSDRDYTEAFF. CDR3 nucleotide sequence: TGTGCCAGCAGCGCCCGCAGTGACAGGGACTACACTGAAGCTTTCTTT.

CDR3 residues: CASSLQGENEKLFF. The CDR3 bases are TGCGCCAGCAGCTTACAGGGAGAAAATGAAAAACTGTTTTTT. The chain joins TRBV5-1 to TRBJ1-4, with a possible D match to TRBD1 (6 bases). Between the trimmed V and J ends, which lost 2 bases and 5 bases, there was a span of 10 bases. Germline V gives CDR1 SGHRS, CDR2 YFSETQ. This CDR3 has 14 amino acids.

CDR3 coding DNA: TGTGCCAGCAGCCGCGGGGGAAGCAATCAGCCCCAGCATTTT. Protein sequence: CASSRGGSNQPQHF. This chain joins TRBV3-1 (or the pseudogene TRBV3-2) and TRBJ1-5, with D perhaps TRBD1 (5 bases). V was pared by 4 bases and J by 1 base, with 8 bases between. Germline-derived CDR1 and CDR2 are LGHDT and YNNKEL (reference sequence). CDR3 length equals 14 residues.

The sample holds one count of this clone. The chain uses TRBV28 and TRBJ1-2; TRBD1 is a possible D gene (6 bases). CDR1 MDHEN and CDR2 SYDVKM come from the germline V gene. The CDR3 spans 13 residues. V lost 6 bases to trimming and J lost 6 bases, with 14 bases between them. The CDR3 reads CASRKGGVDGYTF. DNA of the CDR3: TGTGCCAGCAGAAAGGGGGGGGTAGATGGCTACACCTTC.

The gene calls are TRBV14 and TRBJ2-3; D is undetermined. V was pared by 2 bases and J by 4 bases, with 13 bases between. Germline values: CDR1 SGHDN, CDR2 FVKESK. The CDR3 is made up of 15 amino acids. The CDR3 sequence is CASSQLQRRADTQYF. Here the CDR3 DNA reads TGTGCCAGCAGCCAACTCCAAAGAAGAGCAGATACGCAGTATTTT.

V is TRBV3-1 (or the pseudogene TRBV3-2) and J is TRBJ1-1; D is perhaps TRBD1 (6 bases). CDR1 is LGHDT, CDR2 YNNKEL, per germline (reference sequence). The V and J ends lost 4 bases and 2 bases respectively, with 8 bases between them. The CDR3 is made up of 13 amino acids. The CDR3 bases are TGTGCCAGCAGCCTGACAGGCAACACTGAAGCTTTCTTT. This codes for CASSLTGNTEAFF.

This rearrangement joins TRBV30 to TRBJ1-3, with D tentatively TRBD1 (6 bases). This CDR3 is built from 14 residues. Germline CDR1 GTSNPN, CDR2 SVGIG (reference sequence). The V end lost 3 bases, the J end lost 2 bases, and 11 bases lay between the germline ends. CDR3 sequence: CAWRRGGPGNTIYF. In nucleotides, the CDR3 is TGTGCCTGGAGGAGGGGGGGTCCTGGAAACACCATATATTTT.

The chain carries TRBV6-1 and TRBJ2-5; D gene uncertain. There are 12 residues in the CDR3. In germline, CDR1 is MNHNS, CDR2 SASEGT. The V end was cut by 0 bases, the J end by 5 bases, with 4 bases between. As DNA, the CDR3 is TGTGCCAGCAGTGAAGCCCTCGAGACCCAGTACTTC. This gives the protein CASSEALETQYF.

The chain combines TRBV3-1 (or the pseudogene TRBV3-2) with TRBJ2-7; the match to TRBD1 covers 7 bases. CDR1 and CDR2 (germline): LGHDT, YNNKEL (reference sequence). The CDR3 has 14 residues. J gave up 6 bases and V 3 bases, and 8 bases lay outside the gene matches. CDR3 nucleotides: TGTGCCAGCAGCCACTCGGACAGGTTAAGCGAGCAGTACTTC. Translated, it gives CASSHSDRLSEQYF.

The chain carries TRBV7-8 and TRBJ2-2; 8 bases fit TRBD1. The CDR3 covers 13 residues. Losses at the gene ends were 6 bases for V and 5 bases for J; bases not matched to a gene: 2. Germline CDR1 SGHVS, CDR2 FQNEAQ. The CDR3 reads CASRRTGTGELFF. The CDR3 nucleotides are TGTGCCAGCAGACGGACAGGGACCGGGGAGCTGTTTTTT. The entire variable domain, with the rest obtained from reference TRBV7-8 and TRBJ2-2, is as follows: GAGVSQSPRYKVAKRGQDVALRCDPISGHVSLFWYQQALGQGPEFLTYFQNEAQLDKSGLPSDRFFAERPEGSVSTLKIQRTQQEDSAVYLCASRRTGTGELFFGEGSRLTVL.

V gene TRBV2 combines with J gene TRBJ1-1; D might be TRBD1 (5 bases). The V gene lost 4 bases and the J gene lost 5 bases, with 14 bases spanning the gap. Germline V gene data show CDR1 as SNHLY and CDR2 as FYNNEI. This CDR3 contains 14 residues. The CDR3 loop reads CASSVPAPGTEAFF. Written as DNA, the CDR3 is TGTGCCAGCAGTGTGCCCGCCCCAGGGACTGAAGCTTTCTTT.

The chain uses TRBV28 and TRBJ2-7; 9 bases are a match to TRBD2. V trimming: 5 bases; J trimming: 3 bases; junction bases outside the gene matches: 17. From germline, CDR1 is MDHEN and CDR2 SYDVKM. The CDR3 is 18 residues long. In DNA, the CDR3 is TGTGCCAGCAGTCAAACTAGCGGGCCCCCCAGCGCTGACTACGAGCAGTACTTC. It is translated as CASSQTSGPPSADYEQYF.

J is TRBJ1-1 and V is TRBV30; possible D gene TRBD1, 5 bases. V gave up 2 bases and J gave up 4 bases, with 17 bases separating them. Germline assignment: CDR1 GTSNPN and CDR2 SVGIG (reference sequence). There are 15 residues in the CDR3. This chain's CDR3 is CAWSFPGGSSTEAFF. The CDR3 nucleotides are TGTGCCTGGAGTTTCCCGGGGGGGAGTAGCACTGAAGCTTTCTTT. Variable domain in full (rest from reference TRBV30 and TRBJ1-1): SQTIHQWPATLVQPVGSPLSLECTVEGTSNPNLYWYRQAAGRGLQLLFYSVGIGQISSEVPQNLSASRPQDRQFILSSKKLLLSDSGFYLCAWSFPGGSSTEAFFGQGTRLTVV.

The gene calls are TRBV18 and TRBJ1-1; 12 bases are shared with TRBD1. V lost 0 bases to trimming and J lost 11 bases; unmatched junction nucleotides: 4. The germline gives CDR1 KGHSH, CDR2 LQKENI. The CDR3 sequence is 14 residues long. The CDR3 bases are TGTGCCAGCTCACCACCCGGGACAGGGGGCTTGGCTTTCTTT. It is translated as CASSPPGTGGLAFF. Full variable domain (remainder filled in from reference TRBV18 and TRBJ1-1): NAGVMQNPRHLVRRRGQEARLRCSPMKGHSHVYWYRQLPEEGLKFMVYLQKENIIDESGMPKERFSAEFPKEGPSILRIQQVVRGDSAAYFCASSPPGTGGLAFFGQGTRLTVV.

The chain recombines TRBV7-2 with TRBJ2-7, with D perhaps matching TRBD2 (6 bases). This CDR3 contains 12 residues. Trimming took 5 bases from V and 12 from J, leaving 17 bases between them. CDR1 and CDR2 from the germline V gene are SGHTA and FQGNSA. Here the CDR3 DNA reads TGTGCCAGCAGCCCCCCCGGGCGGGATCTGTACTTC. As protein: CASSPPGRDLYF.

In the case of this clone: The junction departs from the called germline gene at one end, perhaps through a read error. The chain employs TRBV5-4 and TRBJ1-6; D gene unclear. The CDR3 covers 14 residues. Germline CDR1 SGHNT, CDR2 YYREEE (reference sequence). Written as DNA, the CDR3 is TGTGCCAGCAGCACCCAGGCCTATACTTCACCCCTCCACTTT. Its translation: CASSTQAYTSPLHF. The full variable domain, rest sourced from reference TRBV5-4 and TRBJ1-6, is ETGVTQSPTHLIKTRGQQVTLRCSSQSGHNTVSWYQQALGQGPQFIFQYYREEENGRGNFPPRFSGLQFPNYSSELNVNALELDDSALYLCASSTQAYTSPLHFGNGTRLTVT.

J is TRBJ2-7 and V is TRBV11-3; possible D gene TRBD1, 5 bases. The CDR3 totals 14 residues. The germline V gene encodes CDR1 SGHNT and CDR2 YENEEA. V shed 6 bases and J shed 3 bases, with 15 bases lying between them. CDR3 region: CASRGPGSNYEQYF. In DNA form, the CDR3 reads TGTGCCAGCAGGGGTCCAGGGTCCAACTACGAGCAGTACTTC.

The chain couples TRBV12-5 to TRBJ2-5, with a tentative D call TRBD2 (6 bases). This CDR3 contains 15 residues. Germline assignment: CDR1 LGHNT and CDR2 FRNRAP. V gave up 5 bases and J gave up 2 bases, with 15 bases separating them. The CDR3 protein is CASGTSWEDQETQYF. In DNA, the CDR3 is TGTGCTAGTGGTACTAGTTGGGAGGATCAAGAGACCCAGTACTTC.

This chain connects TRBV29-1 to TRBJ2-7, with a weak D call TRBD2 (5 bases). V was trimmed by 5 bases and J by 2 bases, leaving 13 bases between them. The CDR3 length is 13 residues. Germline CDR1 SQVTM, CDR2 ANQGSEA. The CDR3 nucleotides read TGCAGCGTTTTACGAGGGCAGACCTACGAGCAGTACTTC. This gives the protein CSVLRGQTYEQYF.

The chain joins TRBV7-6 to TRBJ1-2, with a possible D match to TRBD1 (5 bases). The ends were cut back, 4 bases at V and 6 bases at J, with 12 bases in the middle. The CDR3 totals 13 residues. The germline V gene has CDR1 SGHVS and CDR2 FNYEAQ. The CDR3 region is CASSSGQGNGYTF. The CDR3 DNA sequence: TGTGCCAGCAGCTCCGGGCAGGGAAATGGCTACACCTTC.

The CDR3 loop reads CASVTGVDSPLHF. The CDR3 DNA follows: TGTGCCAGCGTTACAGGGGTGGATTCACCCCTCCACTTT. The chain employs TRBV28 and TRBJ1-6; 7 nucleotides line up with TRBD1. From germline, CDR1 is MDHEN and CDR2 SYDVKM. After removal of 8 bases from V and 8 bases from J, the junction contained 6 bases not matched to a gene. The CDR3 extends over 13 amino acids.